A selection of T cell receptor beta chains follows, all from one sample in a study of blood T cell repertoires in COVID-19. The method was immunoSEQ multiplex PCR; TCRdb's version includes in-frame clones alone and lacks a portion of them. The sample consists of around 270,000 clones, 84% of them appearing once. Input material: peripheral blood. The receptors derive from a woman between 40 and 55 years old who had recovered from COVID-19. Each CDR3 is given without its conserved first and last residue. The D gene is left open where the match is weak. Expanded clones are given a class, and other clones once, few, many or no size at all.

CDR3: ASSIRRGNNEQF
V: TRBV19
size: NA
D: NA
J: TRBJ2-1

CDR3: ASSSGGLAGQETQY
V: TRBV7-7
size: NA
D: TRBD2
J: TRBJ2-5

CDR3: ASSLIGQGGAF
V: TRBV12-3/TRBV12-4
size: NA
D: TRBD1
J: TRBJ1-1

CDR3: ASSVAPGKNTGELF
V: TRBV9
size: NA
D: NA
J: TRBJ2-2

CDR3: ASSLIREGPPDTQY
V: TRBV3-1/TRBV3-2
size: NA
D: TRBD2
J: TRBJ2-3

CDR3: ASSLAGTPRQTQY
V: TRBV7-7
size: NA
D: NA
J: TRBJ2-5

CDR3: ASSQDTAGSQPQH
V: TRBV4-2
size: NA
D: NA
J: TRBJ1-5

CDR3: AWRVDWLRWTASDTEAF
V: TRBV30
size: NA
D: NA
J: TRBJ1-1

CDR3: ASSFEGAGEQF
V: TRBV7-3
size: NA
D: TRBD1
J: TRBJ2-1

CDR3: ASSRRDRAYEQY
V: TRBV3-1/TRBV3-2
size: NA
D: TRBD1
J: TRBJ2-7

CDR3: ASSQDEGASAF
V: TRBV3-1/TRBV3-2
size: NA
D: TRBD1
J: TRBJ1-1

CDR3: ASSGTSGAYYYNEQF
V: TRBV2
size: NA
D: TRBD2
J: TRBJ2-1

CDR3: ASSPSRGGYGYT
V: TRBV6-5
size: NA
D: NA
J: TRBJ1-2

CDR3: SVGASGGGNEQF
V: TRBV29-1
size: NA
D: TRBD2
J: TRBJ2-1

CDR3: SAQGNGYT
V: TRBV20-1
size: once
D: NA
J: TRBJ1-2

CDR3: ASSRTGPEGTQY
V: TRBV5-1
size: NA
D: TRBD1
J: TRBJ2-5

CDR3: ASSTGLFPPYEQY
V: TRBV28
size: NA
D: NA
J: TRBJ2-7

CDR3: ASSSQGAEKLF
V: TRBV28
size: NA
D: TRBD1
J: TRBJ1-4

CDR3: ASSVERNYGYT
V: TRBV6-6
size: NA
D: NA
J: TRBJ1-2

CDR3: ASRPVDSYYGYT
V: TRBV2
size: once
D: NA
J: TRBJ1-2

CDR3: ASRWDRGQETQY
V: TRBV5-4
size: NA
D: TRBD1
J: TRBJ2-5

CDR3: ASSGDRGRAIVIQY
V: TRBV2
size: once
D: TRBD1
J: TRBJ2-4

CDR3: ASSQALGYT
V: TRBV3-1/TRBV3-2
size: NA
D: NA
J: TRBJ1-2

CDR3: AWSRQVNTEAF
V: TRBV30
size: NA
D: NA
J: TRBJ1-1

CDR3: ASSSPYTGELF
V: TRBV5-1
size: few
D: NA
J: TRBJ2-2

CDR3: ASSATGTSSYNEQF
V: TRBV9
size: NA
D: TRBD2
J: TRBJ2-1

CDR3: SVETGSGYT
V: TRBV29-1
size: NA
D: TRBD1
J: TRBJ1-2

CDR3: ASSAGQSFQETQY
V: TRBV5-1
size: NA
D: NA
J: TRBJ2-5

CDR3: ASSRMTSDYNSPLH
V: TRBV5-1
size: NA
D: NA
J: TRBJ1-6

CDR3: SVTSGGAGTDTQY
V: TRBV29-1
size: NA
D: TRBD2
J: TRBJ2-3